The rows below give T cell receptor beta chains drawn from one sample of a study of graft-versus-host responses after intestinal transplantation. TCRdb keeps only in-frame clones here, not all; method: immunoSEQ multiplex PCR. The sample lists fewer than 20,000 clones; about 95% were seen once. This material consisted of PBMCs, taken 23 days after intestinal transplant. Every receptor here comes from a human patient who received an intestinal transplant, so some T cells may come from the graft donor. Each CDR3 is given with its conserved first and last residue. D genes are given only for firm matches. Size is stated for part of the rows, as once, few or many counts, or as a class when the clone is expanded.

j_gene,d_gene,v_gene,abundance,CDR3aa,CDR3nt
TRBJ1-2,.,TRBV19,.,CASSMDRGNYGYTF,TGTGCCAGTAGTATGGACAGAGGAAACTATGGCTACACCTTC
TRBJ2-4,.,TRBV19,.,CASSIGRETEDIQYF,TGTGCCAGTAGTATTGGTAGAGAAACAGAAGACATTCAGTACTTC
TRBJ2-1,TRBD1,TRBV2,.,CASSATGGTYYNEQFF,TGTGCCAGCAGTGCGACAGGGGGCACCTACTACAATGAGCAGTTCTTC
TRBJ2-3,.,TRBV7-9,once,CASSLGIFSSTDTQYF,TGTGCCAGCAGCTTAGGAATATTTTCTAGCACAGATACGCAGTATTTT
TRBJ1-2,.,TRBV20-1,.,CSARGWLGYTF,TGCAGTGCTAGAGGGTGGTTAGGCTACACCTTC
TRBJ1-1,TRBD1,TRBV10-1,.,CASSPDRGQPRNTEAFF,TGCGCCAGCAGTCCGGACAGGGGGCAACCACGGAACACTGAAGCTTTCTTT
TRBJ2-7,.,TRBV6-6,.,CASSPGIYYEQYF,TGTGCCAGCAGTCCCGGGATTTACTACGAGCAGTACTTC
TRBJ2-7,.,TRBV27,once,CASSPRGRFYEQYF,TGTGCCAGCAGTCCCCGAGGCAGATTCTACGAGCAGTACTTC
TRBJ2-7,TRBD2,TRBV4-1,.,CASSQEGLAGLREQYF,TGCGCCAGCAGCCAAGAAGGACTAGCGGGGCTTCGTGAGCAGTACTTC
TRBJ2-2,.,TRBV5-1,.,CASSLVAGELFF,TGCGCCAGCAGCTTGGTGGCAGGGGAGCTGTTTTTT
TRBJ2-7,TRBD1,TRBV2,.,CASSRQGPYEQYF,TGTGCCAGCAGTAGACAGGGGCCCTACGAGCAGTACTTC
TRBJ1-2,.,TRBV10-3,.,CAISEGSQTGGYTF,TGTGCCATCAGTGAGGGGTCGCAAACGGGTGGCTACACCTTC
TRBJ2-6,.,TRBV19,.,CASSGTGANVLTF,TGTGCCAGTAGTGGTACTGGGGCCAACGTCCTGACTTTC
TRBJ2-2,.,TRBV11-2,.,CASSLAIPTNTGELFF,TGTGCCAGCAGCTTAGCAATTCCAACGAACACCGGGGAGCTGTTTTTT
TRBJ2-3,.,TRBV9,once,CASSPRGLGRGTQYF,TGTGCCAGCAGCCCCCGGGGGCTAGGTCGGGGGACGCAGTATTTT
TRBJ2-5,TRBD1,TRBV9,.,CASSEGTVTGETQYF,TGTGCCAGCAGCGAGGGGACAGTCACAGGGGAGACCCAGTACTTC
TRBJ2-1,.,TRBV28,.,CASRPGTYSYNEQFF,TGTGCCAGCAGACCCGGGACTTACTCCTACAATGAGCAGTTCTTC